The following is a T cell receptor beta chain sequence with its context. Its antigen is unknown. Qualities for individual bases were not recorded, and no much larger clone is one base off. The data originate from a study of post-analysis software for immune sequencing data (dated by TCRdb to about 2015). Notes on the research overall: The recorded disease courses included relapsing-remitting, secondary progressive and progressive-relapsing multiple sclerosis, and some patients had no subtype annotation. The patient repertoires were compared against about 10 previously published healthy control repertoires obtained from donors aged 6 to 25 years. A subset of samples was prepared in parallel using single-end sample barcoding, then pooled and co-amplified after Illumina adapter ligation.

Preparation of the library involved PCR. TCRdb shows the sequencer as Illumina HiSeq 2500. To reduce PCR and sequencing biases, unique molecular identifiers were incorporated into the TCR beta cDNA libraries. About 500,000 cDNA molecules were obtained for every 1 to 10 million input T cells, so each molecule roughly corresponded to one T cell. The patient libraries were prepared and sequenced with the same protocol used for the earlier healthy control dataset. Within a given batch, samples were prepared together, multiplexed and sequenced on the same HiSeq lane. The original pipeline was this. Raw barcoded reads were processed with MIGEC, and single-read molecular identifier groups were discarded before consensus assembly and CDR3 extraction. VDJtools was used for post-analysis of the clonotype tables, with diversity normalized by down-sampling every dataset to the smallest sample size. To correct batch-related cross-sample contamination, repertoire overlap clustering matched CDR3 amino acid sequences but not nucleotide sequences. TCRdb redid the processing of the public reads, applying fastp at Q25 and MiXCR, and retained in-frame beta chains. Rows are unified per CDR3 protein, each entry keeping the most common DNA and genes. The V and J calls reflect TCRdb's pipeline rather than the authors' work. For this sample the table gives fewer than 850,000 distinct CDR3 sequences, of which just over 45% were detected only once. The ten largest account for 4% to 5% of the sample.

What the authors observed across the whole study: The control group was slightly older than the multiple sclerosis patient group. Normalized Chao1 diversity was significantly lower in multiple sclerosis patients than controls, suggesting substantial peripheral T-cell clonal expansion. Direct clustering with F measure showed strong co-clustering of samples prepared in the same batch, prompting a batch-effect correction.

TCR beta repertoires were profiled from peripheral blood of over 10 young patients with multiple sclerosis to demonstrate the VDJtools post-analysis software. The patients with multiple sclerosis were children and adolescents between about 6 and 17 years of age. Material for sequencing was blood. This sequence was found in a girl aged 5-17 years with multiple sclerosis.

The nucleotides read TGCAGCGCCCCACTAGGAGGGGGCCCTCTCAATGAGCAGTTCTTC. This encodes CSAPLGGGPLNEQFF. The chain was built from TRBV29-1 and TRBJ2-1; the best D guess is TRBD1, with 7 bases matching. Measured from the cysteine to the phenylalanine, the CDR3 is 15 residues long. Only the CDR3 portion is preserved as DNA: 45 bases, with reading frame beginning at the first base. Trimming takes 7 bases from V and 6 bases from J, and the germline ends sit 22 bases apart. From the germline V gene, CDR1 is SQVTM and CDR2 is ANQGSEA.